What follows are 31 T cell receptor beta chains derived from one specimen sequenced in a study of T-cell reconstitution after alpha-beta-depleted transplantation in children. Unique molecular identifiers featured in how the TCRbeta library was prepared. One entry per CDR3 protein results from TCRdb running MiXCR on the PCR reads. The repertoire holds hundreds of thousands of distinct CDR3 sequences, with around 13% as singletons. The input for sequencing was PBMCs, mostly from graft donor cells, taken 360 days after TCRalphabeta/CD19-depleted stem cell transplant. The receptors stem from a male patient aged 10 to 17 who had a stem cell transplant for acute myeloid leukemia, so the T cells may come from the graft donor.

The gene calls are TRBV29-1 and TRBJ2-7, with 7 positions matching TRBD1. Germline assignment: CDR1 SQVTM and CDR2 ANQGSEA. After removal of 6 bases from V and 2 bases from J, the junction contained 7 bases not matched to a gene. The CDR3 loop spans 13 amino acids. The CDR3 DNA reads TGCAGCGTGCGACAGGGATGGCCCTACGAGCAGTACTTC. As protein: CSVRQGWPYEQYF.

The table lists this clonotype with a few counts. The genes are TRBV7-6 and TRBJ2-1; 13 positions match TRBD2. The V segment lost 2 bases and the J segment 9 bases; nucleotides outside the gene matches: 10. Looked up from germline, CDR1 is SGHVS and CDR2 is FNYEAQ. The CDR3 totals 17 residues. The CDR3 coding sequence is TGTGCCAGCAGCTTATCTCGGACTAGCGGGAGTACTGGTGAGCAGTTCTTC. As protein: CASSLSRTSGSTGEQFF.

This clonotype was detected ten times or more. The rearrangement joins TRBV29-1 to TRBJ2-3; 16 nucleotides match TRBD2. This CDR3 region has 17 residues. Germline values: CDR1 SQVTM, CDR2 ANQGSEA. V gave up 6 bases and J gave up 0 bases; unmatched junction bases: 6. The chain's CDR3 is CSVSGLAGGPSTDTQYF. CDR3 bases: TGCAGCGTCTCGGGACTAGCGGGAGGGCCTAGCACAGATACGCAGTATTTT.

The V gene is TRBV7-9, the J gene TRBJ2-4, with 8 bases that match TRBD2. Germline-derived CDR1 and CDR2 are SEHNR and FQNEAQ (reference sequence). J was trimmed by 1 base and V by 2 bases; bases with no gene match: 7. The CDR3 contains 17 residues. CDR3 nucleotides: TGTGCCAGCAGCTTATTAGCGGGAAGGAGGGCCAAAAACATTCAGTACTTC. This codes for CASSLLAGRRAKNIQYF.

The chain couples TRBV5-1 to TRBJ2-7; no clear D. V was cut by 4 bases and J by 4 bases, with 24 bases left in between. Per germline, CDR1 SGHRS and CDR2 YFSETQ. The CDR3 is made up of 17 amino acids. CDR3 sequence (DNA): TGCGCCAGCAGCCTGAACGGGCCCCAATCCTCCACATACGAGCAGTACTTC. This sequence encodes CASSLNGPQSSTYEQYF.

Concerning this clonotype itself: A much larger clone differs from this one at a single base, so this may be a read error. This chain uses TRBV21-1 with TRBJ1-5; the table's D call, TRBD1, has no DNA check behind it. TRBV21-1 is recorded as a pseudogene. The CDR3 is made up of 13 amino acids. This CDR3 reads CASTPNSNQPQHF. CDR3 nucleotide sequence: TGTGCCAGCACCCCTAATAGCAATCAGCCCCAGCATTTT.

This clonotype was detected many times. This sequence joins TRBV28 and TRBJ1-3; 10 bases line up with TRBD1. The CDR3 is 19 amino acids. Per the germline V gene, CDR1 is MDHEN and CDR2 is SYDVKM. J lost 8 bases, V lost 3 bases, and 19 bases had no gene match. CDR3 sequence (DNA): TGTGCCAGCAGTTTCTACCCTCGATGGGGGACAGGGGAGTGGGACACCATATATTTT. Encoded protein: CASSFYPRWGTGEWDTIYF.

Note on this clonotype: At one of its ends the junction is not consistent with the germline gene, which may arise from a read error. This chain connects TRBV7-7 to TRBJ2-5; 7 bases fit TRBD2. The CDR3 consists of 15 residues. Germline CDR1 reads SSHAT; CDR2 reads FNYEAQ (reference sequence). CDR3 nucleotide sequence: TGTGCTAGCAGCTTCGTTGACCAGGGAGGGGAGACCCAGTACTTC. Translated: CASSFVDQGGETQYF.

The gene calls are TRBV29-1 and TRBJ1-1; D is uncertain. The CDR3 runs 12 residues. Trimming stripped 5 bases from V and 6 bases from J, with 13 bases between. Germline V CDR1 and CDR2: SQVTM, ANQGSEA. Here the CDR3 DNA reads TGCAGCGTTAGGGTGAGTGGCGCTGAAGCTTTCTTT. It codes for CSVRVSGAEAFF.

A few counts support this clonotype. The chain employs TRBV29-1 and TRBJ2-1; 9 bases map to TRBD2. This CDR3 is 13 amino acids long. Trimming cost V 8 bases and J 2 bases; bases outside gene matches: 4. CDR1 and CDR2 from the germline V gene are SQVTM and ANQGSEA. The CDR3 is CSILAGPYNEQFF. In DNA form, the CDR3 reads TGCAGCATTCTAGCGGGACCCTACAATGAGCAGTTCTTC.

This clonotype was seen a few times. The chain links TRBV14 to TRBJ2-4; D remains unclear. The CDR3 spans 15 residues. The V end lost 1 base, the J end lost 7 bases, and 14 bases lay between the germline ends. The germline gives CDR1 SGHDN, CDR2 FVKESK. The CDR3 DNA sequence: TGTGCCAGCAGCCAAGTGGGGAACAGATGGAACATTCAGTACTTC. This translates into CASSQVGNRWNIQYF.

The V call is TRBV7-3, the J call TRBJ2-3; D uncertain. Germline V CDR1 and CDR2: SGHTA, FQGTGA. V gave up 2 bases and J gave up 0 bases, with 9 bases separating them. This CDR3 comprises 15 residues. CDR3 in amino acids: CASSLGPASTDTQYF. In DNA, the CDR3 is TGTGCCAGCAGCTTAGGACCGGCTAGCACAGATACGCAGTATTTT.

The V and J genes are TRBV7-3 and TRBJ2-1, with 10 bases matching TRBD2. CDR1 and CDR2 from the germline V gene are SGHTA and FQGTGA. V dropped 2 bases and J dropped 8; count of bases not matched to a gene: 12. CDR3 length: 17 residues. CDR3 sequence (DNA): TGTGCCAGCAGCTTACTCCCGTCTAGCGGGAGAGGCGATGAGCAGTTCTTC. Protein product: CASSLLPSSGRGDEQFF.

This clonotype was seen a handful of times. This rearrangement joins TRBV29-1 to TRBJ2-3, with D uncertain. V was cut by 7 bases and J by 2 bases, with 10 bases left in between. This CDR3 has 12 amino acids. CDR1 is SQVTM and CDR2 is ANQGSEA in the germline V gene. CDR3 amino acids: CSEALITDTQYF. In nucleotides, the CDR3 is TGCAGCGAAGCGCTAATCACAGATACGCAGTATTTT.

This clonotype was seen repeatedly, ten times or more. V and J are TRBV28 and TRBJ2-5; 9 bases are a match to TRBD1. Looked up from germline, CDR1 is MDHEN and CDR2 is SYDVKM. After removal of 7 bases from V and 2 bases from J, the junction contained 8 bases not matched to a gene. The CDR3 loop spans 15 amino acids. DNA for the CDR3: TGTGCCAGCAAGGGAGCGGGACAGGGACAAGAGACCCAGTACTTC. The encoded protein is CASKGAGQGQETQYF.

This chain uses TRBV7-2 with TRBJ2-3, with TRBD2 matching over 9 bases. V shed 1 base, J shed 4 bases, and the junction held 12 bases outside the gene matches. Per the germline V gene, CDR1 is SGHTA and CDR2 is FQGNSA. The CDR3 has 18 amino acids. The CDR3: CASSLGLGVAGVSDTQYF. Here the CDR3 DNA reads TGTGCCAGCAGCTTAGGGCTTGGGGTAGCGGGAGTTTCAGATACGCAGTATTTT. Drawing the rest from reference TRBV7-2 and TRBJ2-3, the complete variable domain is GAGVSQSPSNKVTEKGKDVELRCDPISGHTALYWYRQSLGQGLEFLIYFQGNSAPDKSGLPSDRFSAERTGGSVSTLTIQRTQQEDSAVYLCASSLGLGVAGVSDTQYFGPGTRLTVL.

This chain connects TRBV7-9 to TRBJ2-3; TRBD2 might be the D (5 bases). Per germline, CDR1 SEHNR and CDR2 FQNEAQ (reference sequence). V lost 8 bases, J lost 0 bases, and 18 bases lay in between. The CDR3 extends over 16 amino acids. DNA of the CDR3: TGTGCCAGCCGAACCGGAAAGCGGTTTAGCACAGATACGCAGTATTTT. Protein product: CASRTGKRFSTDTQYF.

The CDR3 loop reads CASSLGTGILSYEQYF. CDR3 nucleotide sequence: TGTGCCAGCAGCTTGGGTACAGGAATTCTATCCTACGAGCAGTACTTC. The J gene is TRBJ2-7, the V gene TRBV7-2; tentatively, D is TRBD1 (5 bases). The CDR3 contains 16 residues. CDR1 and CDR2 from the germline V gene are SGHTA and FQGNSA. Trimming shortened V by 3 bases and J by 1 base, and 16 bases separated the two germline ends.

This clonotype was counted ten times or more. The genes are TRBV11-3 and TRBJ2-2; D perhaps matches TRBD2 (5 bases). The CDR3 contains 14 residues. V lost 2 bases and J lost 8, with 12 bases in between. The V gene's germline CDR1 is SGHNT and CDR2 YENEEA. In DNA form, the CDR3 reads TGTGCCAGCAGCTTATCACTAGTCTCGGGGGAGCTGTTTTTT. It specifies CASSLSLVSGELFF.

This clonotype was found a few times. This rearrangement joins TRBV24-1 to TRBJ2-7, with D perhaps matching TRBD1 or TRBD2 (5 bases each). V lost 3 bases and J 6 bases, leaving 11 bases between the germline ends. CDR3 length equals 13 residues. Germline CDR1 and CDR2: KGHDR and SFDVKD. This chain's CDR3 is CATSDLWDGEQYF. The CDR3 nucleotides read TGTGCCACCAGTGATCTATGGGACGGCGAGCAGTACTTC.

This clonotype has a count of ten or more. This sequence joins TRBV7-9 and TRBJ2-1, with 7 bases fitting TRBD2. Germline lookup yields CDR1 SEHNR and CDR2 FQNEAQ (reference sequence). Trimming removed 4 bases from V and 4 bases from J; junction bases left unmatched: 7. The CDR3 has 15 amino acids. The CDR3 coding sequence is TGTGCCAGCAGCTCGACTAGCCGTAGTTACAATGAGCAGTTCTTC. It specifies CASSSTSRSYNEQFF.

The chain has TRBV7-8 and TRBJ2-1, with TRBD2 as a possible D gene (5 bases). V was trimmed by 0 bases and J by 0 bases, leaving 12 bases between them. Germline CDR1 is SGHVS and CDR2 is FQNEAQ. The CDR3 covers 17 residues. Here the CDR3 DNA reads TGTGCCAGCAGCTTAGCCCCGGGGTCGAGCTCCTACAATGAGCAGTTCTTC. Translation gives CASSLAPGSSSYNEQFF.

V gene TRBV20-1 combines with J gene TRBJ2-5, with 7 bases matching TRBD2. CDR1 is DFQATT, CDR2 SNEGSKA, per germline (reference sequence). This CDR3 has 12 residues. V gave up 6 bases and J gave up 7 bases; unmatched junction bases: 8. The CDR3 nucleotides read TGCAGTGCAACGACTAGCCTGGGGACCCAGTACTTC. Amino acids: CSATTSLGTQYF.

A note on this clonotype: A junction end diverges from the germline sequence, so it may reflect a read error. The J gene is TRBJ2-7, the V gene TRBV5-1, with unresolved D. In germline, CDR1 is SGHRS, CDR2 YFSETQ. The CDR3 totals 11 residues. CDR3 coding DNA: TGCGCCAGCAGCTTGGGTCGCTATCAGCACTTC. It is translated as CASSLGRYQHF.

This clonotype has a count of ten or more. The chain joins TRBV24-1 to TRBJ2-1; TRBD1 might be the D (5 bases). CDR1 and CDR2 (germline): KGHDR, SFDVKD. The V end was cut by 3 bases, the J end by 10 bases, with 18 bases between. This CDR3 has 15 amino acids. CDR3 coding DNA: TGTGCCACCAGTGATCATCAGGGTCACAGAGGCGAGCAGTTCTTC. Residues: CATSDHQGHRGEQFF.

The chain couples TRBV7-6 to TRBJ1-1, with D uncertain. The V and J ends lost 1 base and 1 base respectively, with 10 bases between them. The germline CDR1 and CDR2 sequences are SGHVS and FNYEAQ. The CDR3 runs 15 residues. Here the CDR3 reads CASSLEWPGNTEAFF. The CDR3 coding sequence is TGTGCCAGCAGCTTAGAATGGCCAGGGAACACTGAAGCTTTCTTT.

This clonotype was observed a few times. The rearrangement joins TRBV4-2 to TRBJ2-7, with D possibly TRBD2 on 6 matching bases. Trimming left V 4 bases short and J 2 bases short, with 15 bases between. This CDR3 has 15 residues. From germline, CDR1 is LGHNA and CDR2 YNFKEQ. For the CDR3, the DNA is TGTGCCAGCAGCCGCCGGACGGGGGACGCCTACGAGCAGTACTTC. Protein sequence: CASSRRTGDAYEQYF.

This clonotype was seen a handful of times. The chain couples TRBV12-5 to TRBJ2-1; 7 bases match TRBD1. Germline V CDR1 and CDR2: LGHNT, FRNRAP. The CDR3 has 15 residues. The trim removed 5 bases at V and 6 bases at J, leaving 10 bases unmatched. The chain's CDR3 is CASGADRARSNEQFF. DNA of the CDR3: TGTGCTAGTGGTGCAGACAGGGCCAGGAGCAATGAGCAGTTCTTC.

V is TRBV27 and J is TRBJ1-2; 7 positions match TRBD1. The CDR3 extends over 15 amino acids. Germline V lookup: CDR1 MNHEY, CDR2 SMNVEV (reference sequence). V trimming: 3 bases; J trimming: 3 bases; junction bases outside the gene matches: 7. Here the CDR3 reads CASSFPDRMDYGYTF. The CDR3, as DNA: TGTGCCAGCAGTTTCCCGGACAGGATGGACTATGGCTACACCTTC.

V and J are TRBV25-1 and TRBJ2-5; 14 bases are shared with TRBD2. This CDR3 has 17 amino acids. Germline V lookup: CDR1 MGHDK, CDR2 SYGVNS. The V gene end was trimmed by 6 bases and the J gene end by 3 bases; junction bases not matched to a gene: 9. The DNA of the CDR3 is TGTGCCAGCAGCGTCATATGGGGACTAGCGGGAGAAGAGACCCAGTACTTC. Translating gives CASSVIWGLAGEETQYF.

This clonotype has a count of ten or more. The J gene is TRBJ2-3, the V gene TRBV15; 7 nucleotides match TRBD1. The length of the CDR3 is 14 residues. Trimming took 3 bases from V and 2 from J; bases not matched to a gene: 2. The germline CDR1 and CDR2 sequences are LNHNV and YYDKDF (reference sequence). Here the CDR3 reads CATSRGQPTDTQYF. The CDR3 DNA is TGTGCCACCAGCAGGGGACAGCCCACAGATACGCAGTATTTT. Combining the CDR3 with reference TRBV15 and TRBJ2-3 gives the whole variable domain DAMVIQNPRYQVTQFGKPVTLSCSQTLNHNVMYWYQQKSSQAPKLLFHYYDKDFNNEADTPDNFQSRRPNTSFCFLDIRSPGLGDTAMYLCATSRGQPTDTQYFGPGTRLTVL.